Below, 26 T cell receptor beta chains from the same sample are listed, as sequenced in a study of blood T cell repertoires in COVID-19. Only in-frame clones appear in the TCRdb table, and some are missing; sequencing was by immunoSEQ multiplex PCR. The sample lists 70,000 to 90,000 clones, over 75% occurring once. The specimen sequenced was peripheral blood. The receptors originated from a human donor in a cohort sampled during active COVID-19.

This clone was observed a few times. The rearrangement joins TRBV4-2 to TRBJ1-6, with 8 positions matching TRBD1. V gave up 7 bases and J gave up 9 bases; unmatched junction bases: 5. The CDR3 is made up of 13 amino acids. The germline gives CDR1 LGHNA, CDR2 YNFKEQ. CDR3 DNA: TGTGCCAGCAATGGACAGGGAGGTTCACCCCTCCACTTT. Amino acid sequence: CASNGQGGSPLHF.

The chain joins TRBV7-9 to TRBJ2-2; TRBD2 aligns across 8 bases. CDR1 is SEHNR, CDR2 FQNEAQ, per germline (reference sequence). With V trimmed by 2 bases and J by 3 bases, 5 bases remained unmatched. The CDR3 length is 16 residues. CDR3 amino acids: CASSLRFGGDTGELFF. The CDR3 DNA reads TGTGCCAGCAGCTTACGGTTCGGGGGGGACACCGGGGAGCTGTTTTTT. Together with reference TRBV7-9 and TRBJ2-2, the CDR3 gives the full variable domain: DTGVSQNPRHKITKRGQNVTFRCDPISEHNRLYWYRQTLGQGPEFLTYFQNEAQLEKSRLLSDRFSAERPKGSFSTLEIQRTEQGDSAMYLCASSLRFGGDTGELFFGEGSRLTVL.

This rearrangement joins TRBV10-2 to TRBJ1-1; the D is unclear. Per the germline V gene, CDR1 is WSHSY and CDR2 is SAAADI. V was pared by 6 bases and J by 3 bases, with 11 bases between. This CDR3 region has 13 residues. The CDR3 here is CASSPDGDTEAFF. Written as DNA, the CDR3 is TGCGCCAGCAGCCCCGACGGAGACACTGAAGCTTTCTTT.

This clone was found once. The genes are TRBV3-1 (or the pseudogene TRBV3-2) and TRBJ2-1, with D perhaps matching TRBD2 (6 bases). The CDR3 extends over 13 amino acids. V lost 4 bases and J 8 bases, leaving 12 bases between the germline ends. Per germline, CDR1 LGHDT and CDR2 YNNKEL (reference sequence). The CDR3: CASSPTRSDEQFF. Here the CDR3 DNA reads TGTGCCAGCAGCCCGACTAGAAGCGATGAGCAGTTCTTC.

The rearrangement joins TRBV12-3 or TRBV12-4 to TRBJ2-1; D is unresolved. Trimming removed 6 bases from V and 6 bases from J, with 12 bases in between. The CDR3 consists of 13 residues. The CDR3 bases are TGTGCCAGCAGGTTACGCGAGCTCAATGAGCAGTTCTTC. As protein: CASRLRELNEQFF.

The rearrangement uses TRBV3-1 (or the pseudogene TRBV3-2) and TRBJ2-3; the D gene is possibly TRBD2 (5 bases). This CDR3 is 13 amino acids long. Germline V CDR1 and CDR2: LGHDT, YNNKEL (reference sequence). With 1 base removed from V and 9 bases from J, the gap between germline ends came to 11 bases. The chain's CDR3 is CASSQGFAGTQYF. CDR3 sequence (DNA): TGTGCCAGCAGCCAAGGGTTTGCGGGCACGCAGTATTTT.

The rearrangement links TRBV4-2 to TRBJ2-7; TRBD2 matches 9 bases. This CDR3 is 19 amino acids long. J lost 2 bases, V lost 0 bases, and 14 bases had no gene match. Germline V gene lookup returns CDR1 LGHNA and CDR2 YNFKEQ. The CDR3 nucleotides are TGTGCCAGCAGCCAAGATTGGGCTAGCGGGGCCGACTATCCCTACGAGCAGTACTTC. Encoded protein: CASSQDWASGADYPYEQYF.

The J gene is TRBJ1-3, the V gene TRBV7-6; tentative D call: TRBD1 (6 bases). CDR1 SGHVS and CDR2 FNYEAQ come from the germline V gene. The CDR3 extends over 14 amino acids. The V end lost 4 bases, the J end lost 2 bases, and 9 bases lay between the germline ends. Here the CDR3 DNA reads TGTGCCAGCAGCTGGACAGATGCTGGAAACACCATATATTTT. Its protein product is CASSWTDAGNTIYF. The full variable domain, rest sourced from reference TRBV7-6 and TRBJ1-3, is GAGVSQSPRYKVTKRGQDVALRCDPISGHVSLYWYRQALGQGPEFLTYFNYEAQQDKSGLPNDRFSAERPEGSISTLTIQRTEQRDSAMYRCASSWTDAGNTIYFGEGSWLTVV.

This chain joins TRBV6-7 and TRBJ2-3, with D uncertain. TRBV6-7 is designated an ORF whose function remains uncertain. This CDR3 region has 16 residues. V gave up 6 bases and J gave up 1 base, with 17 bases separating them. CDR3 sequence reads: CASSSRVTTRTDTQYF. The CDR3 coding sequence is TGTGCCAGCAGCTCACGCGTGACGACTCGCACAGATACGCAGTATTTT.

V is TRBV7-8 and J is TRBJ2-7, with D tentatively TRBD1 (6 bases). The CDR3 sequence is 14 residues long. Germline assignment: CDR1 SGHVS and CDR2 FQNEAQ. Trimming cost V 2 bases and J 2 bases, with 10 bases left between them. CDR3 in DNA: TGTGCCAGCAGCTTACGCAGGGGACCCTACGAGCAGTACTTC. Translating gives CASSLRRGPYEQYF.

This sequence joins TRBV4-3 and TRBJ1-4; D not certain. Germline loops: CDR1 LGHNA, CDR2 YSLEER. V was cut by 6 bases and J by 0 bases, with 8 bases left in between. This CDR3 is 14 amino acids long. CDR3 residues: CASSRVATNEKLFF. The DNA for the CDR3 is TGCGCCAGCAGTCGAGTTGCAACTAATGAAAAACTGTTTTTT.

CDR3 loop: CASVPLVTDTQYF. The CDR3 region has the DNA TGTGCTAGTGTCCCCCTAGTCACAGATACGCAGTATTTT. V usage is TRBV12-5 and J usage is TRBJ2-3; D gene uncertain. Germline CDR1 LGHNT, CDR2 FRNRAP. This CDR3 region has 13 residues. V lost 7 bases, J lost 2 bases, and 10 bases lay in between.

This chain uses TRBV5-6 with TRBJ2-6; D call uncertain. This CDR3 region has 14 residues. The ends were cut back, 1 base at V and 4 bases at J, with 6 bases in the middle. Germline CDR1 and CDR2: SGHDT and YYEEEE. This CDR3 is CASSLPKGANVLTF. The CDR3 DNA sequence: TGTGCCAGCAGCTTGCCAAAAGGGGCCAACGTCCTGACTTTC.

The chain couples TRBV7-2 to TRBJ2-3, with no clear D. This CDR3 is built from 14 residues. V was pared by 2 bases and J by 0 bases, with 6 bases between. Germline V gene lookup returns CDR1 SGHTA and CDR2 FQGNSA. The CDR3 region is CASSLSRSTDTQYF. CDR3 in DNA: TGTGCCAGCAGCTTAAGCCGTAGCACAGATACGCAGTATTTT. Full variable domain (remainder filled in from reference TRBV7-2 and TRBJ2-3): GAGVSQSPSNKVTEKGKDVELRCDPISGHTALYWYRQSLGQGLEFLIYFQGNSAPDKSGLPSDRFSAERTGGSVSTLTIQRTQQEDSAVYLCASSLSRSTDTQYFGPGTRLTVL.

The table lists this clone with a few counts. The chain combines TRBV7-3 with TRBJ1-1, with TRBD1 as a possible D gene (6 bases). V lost 5 bases to trimming and J lost 4 bases, with 14 bases between them. In germline, CDR1 is SGHTA, CDR2 FQGTGA. The CDR3 extends over 14 amino acids. CDR3 in amino acids: CASSADSSSTEAFF. Here the CDR3 DNA reads TGTGCCAGCAGCGCGGACAGTTCCAGCACTGAAGCTTTCTTT.

This clone is a singleton in its sample. J is TRBJ2-1 and V is TRBV2; 11 positions match TRBD2. J lost 9 bases, V lost 8 bases, and 12 bases had no gene match. CDR1 and CDR2 from the germline V gene are SNHLY and FYNNEI. The CDR3 sequence is 15 residues long. Written as DNA, the CDR3 is TGTGCCAGCCGTGTAGCGGGAGGGGGTTTCTCTGAGCAGTTCTTC. This sequence encodes CASRVAGGGFSEQFF.

The chain combines TRBV5-8 with TRBJ1-3; weak D call: TRBD1 (6 bases). V lost 4 bases and J lost 0, with 14 bases in between. The CDR3 is made up of 16 amino acids. CDR1 SGHTS and CDR2 YDEGEE come from the germline V gene. The chain's CDR3 is CASSLRTVRSGNTIYF. The CDR3 nucleotides read TGTGCCAGCAGCCTAAGGACAGTTCGCTCTGGAAACACCATATATTTT.

This chain links TRBV21-1 with TRBJ2-7; the DNA was not used to check the table's D call, TRBD1. TRBV21-1 is termed a pseudogene. This CDR3 is built from 15 residues. The CDR3 loop reads CASSIRDRIYYEQYF. CDR3 coding DNA: TGTGCCAGCAGCATCCGGGACAGGATATACTACGAGCAGTACTTC.

This clone was counted a single time. The chain recombines TRBV4-2 with TRBJ1-4, with 9 positions matching TRBD1. This CDR3 has 18 residues. J lost 5 bases, V lost 0 bases, and 10 bases had no gene match. Germline V lookup: CDR1 LGHNA, CDR2 YNFKEQ. CDR3 region: CASSQDAQGAQSNEKLFF. CDR3 sequence (DNA): TGTGCCAGCAGCCAAGATGCACAGGGGGCGCAGTCGAATGAAAAACTGTTTTTT.

The V gene is TRBV18, the J gene TRBJ2-1; 7 bases fit TRBD1. This CDR3 has 15 amino acids. Losses at the gene ends were 8 bases for V and 4 bases for J; bases not matched to a gene: 11. The V gene's germline CDR1 is KGHSH and CDR2 LQKENI. CDR3 in DNA: TGTGCCAGCGCGCAGGGGGTCCCAACGTACAATGAGCAGTTCTTC. Its translation is CASAQGVPTYNEQFF. The full variable domain, rest sourced from reference TRBV18 and TRBJ2-1, is NAGVMQNPRHLVRRRGQEARLRCSPMKGHSHVYWYRQLPEEGLKFMVYLQKENIIDESGMPKERFSAEFPKEGPSILRIQQVVRGDSAAYFCASAQGVPTYNEQFFGPGTRLTVL.

The count of this clone is one. This chain links TRBV12-5 with TRBJ2-1; 10 positions agree with TRBD1. The CDR3 is 14 amino acids. The V gene end was trimmed by 6 bases and the J gene end by 4 bases; junction bases not matched to a gene: 3. Germline loops: CDR1 LGHNT, CDR2 FRNRAP. The DNA of the CDR3 is TGTGCTAGTGGCCCGGGACAGGGGTACAATGAGCAGTTCTTC. It codes for CASGPGQGYNEQFF.

This chain joins TRBV9 and TRBJ1-3; D remains unclear. The CDR3 is 14 residues long. Trimming shortened V by 4 bases and J by 3 bases, and 11 bases separated the two germline ends. Germline V gene data show CDR1 as SGDLS and CDR2 as YYNGEE. The CDR3 protein is CASSPYGDGNTIYF. As DNA, the CDR3 is TGTGCCAGCAGCCCCTATGGTGATGGAAACACCATATATTTT.

The V call is TRBV11-2, the J call TRBJ1-1, with 7 nucleotides matching TRBD1. Per germline, CDR1 SGHAT and CDR2 FQNNGV. The length of the CDR3 is 16 residues. With 4 bases clipped from V and 4 bases from J, the junction kept 12 bases outside the gene matches. Here the CDR3 DNA reads TGTGCCAGCAGCTCAGATGGAAGGGGGCTGGCCACTGAAGCTTTCTTT. It encodes CASSSDGRGLATEAFF. Based on the CDR3 plus reference TRBV11-2 and TRBJ1-1, the full variable domain is EAGVAQSPRYKIIEKRQSVAFWCNPISGHATLYWYQQILGQGPKLLIQFQNNGVVDDSQLPKDRFSAERLKGVDSTLKIQPAKLEDSAVYLCASSSDGRGLATEAFFGQGTRLTVV.

V gene TRBV27 combines with J gene TRBJ2-1; possibly TRBD1 for D (6 bases). Germline-derived CDR1 and CDR2 are MNHEY and SMNVEV (reference sequence). CDR3 length: 15 residues. Trimming took 2 bases from V and 3 from J, leaving 11 bases between them. The CDR3 nucleotides read TGTGCCAGCAGTTTAACCGGGACAAACTACAATGAGCAGTTCTTC. Translating it yields CASSLTGTNYNEQFF.

CDR3 nucleotides: TGTGCCAGCAGCTTAGCAACACGTCTAGATACGCAGTATTTT. This sequence encodes CASSLATRLDTQYF. The chain uses TRBV7-2 and TRBJ2-3, with no clear D. V lost 0 bases and J 5 bases, leaving 9 bases between the germline ends. Germline CDR1 and CDR2: SGHTA and FQGNSA. The length of the CDR3 is 14 residues.

The chain couples TRBV4-2 to TRBJ2-7, with 7 bases matching TRBD1. Germline V CDR1 and CDR2: LGHNA, YNFKEQ. The CDR3 runs 13 residues. Losses at the gene ends were 4 bases for V and 5 bases for J; bases not matched to a gene: 5. The CDR3, as DNA: TGTGCCAGCAGCCCGACAGGGCCGCACGAGCAGTACTTC. Amino acid sequence: CASSPTGPHEQYF.